These T cell receptor beta chains were read from a single sample in a study of T-cell memory formation after mild COVID-19. TCRdb re-called the 5' RACE reads with MiXCR, one entry per CDR3 protein. The sample yields 200,000 to 250,000 distinct CDR3 sequences, 9.4% seen once. Sequencing used PBMCs or a T cell subset sorted from them (not recorded which). The receptors were sampled from a man between 18 and 35 years old who had mild COVID-19 (a few samples of this study predate the infection). Cell type and time point are not known. CDR3s include the opening cysteine and the closing phenylalanine or tryptophan.

v_gene,CDR3aa
TRBV5-1,CASSFFQGGRDMNTEAFF
TRBV6-5,CASSYSSPLGEQFF
TRBV11-2,CASSPTGQGSSYNEQFF
TRBV7-9,CAVLGHPATEAFF
TRBV4-1,CASSQTSPYNEQFF
TRBV28,CASRSGGETYGYTF
TRBV7-6,CASSLQGLRTEAFF
TRBV7-2,CASSRIQGSTEAFF
TRBV10-3,CAISEGQGMDEQFF
TRBV5-1,CASSLEPSKAGYTF
TRBV15,CATSRDRAYSPLHF
TRBV7-2,CASSLVASSYEQYF
TRBV5-1,CASSYWTPIDEQYF
TRBV5-1,CASSSGQASTDTQYF
TRBV5-1,CASFPGDPERDTQYF
TRBV20-1,CSARPGQFRNQPQHF
TRBV7-3,CASSSTAGDDQPQHF
TRBV7-6,CASSYVGYEQFF
TRBV5-1,CASSMLTYNEQFF
TRBV12-3/TRBV12-4,CASTGDGAEAFF
TRBV5-6,CASSLLRNEQFF
TRBV7-6,CASSARYQETQYF
TRBV9,CASSVGASESDTQYF
TRBV6-1,CASRGQLLYEQYF
TRBV14,CASSRQSGGFGYTF
TRBV12-3/TRBV12-4,CASSKRQGSGNTIYF
TRBV20-1,CSAGTFSGGHEQYF
TRBV7-2,CASSLDNREAFF
TRBV6-1,CASSEFSTDQPQHF
TRBV20-1,CSARKQGFGNQPQHF
TRBV5-1,CASSLGVGGRDEQFF
TRBV6-2/TRBV6-3,CASSSTSGGPGDIQYF
TRBV21-1,CASSKPRGTSGGSETQYF
TRBV7-3,CASSPGGTRDGYTF
TRBV27,CASSLSGTGETQYF
TRBV7-8,CASNRDRGSTDTQYF
TRBV20-1,CSGSLRPGANGYTF
TRBV6-5,CASSYQGARETQYF
TRBV7-3,CASSLGGGSETQYF
TRBV29-1,CSVIRQTTEAFF
TRBV5-1,CASSLTHGGSGANVLTF